The 26 T cell receptor beta chains below come from one sample, sequenced in a study of blood T cell repertoires in COVID-19 (dated by TCRdb to 2019 to 2021). Library creation used the immunoSEQ multiplex PCR assay. Imported from immuneACCESS, the table was reduced by TCRdb to in-frame sequences with V and J called. These copies leave out some clones; in studies compared against another copy, an unresolved V gene accounts for under half, and the cause of the remainder is not known. Here the sample has approximately 150,000 clones; less than 90% occur a single time. Under 1.5% of the sample goes to the ten largest clones. Input material: peripheral blood. The receptors shown here come from a man aged 60 to 69 with acute or convalescent COVID-19.

The V call is TRBV10-3, the J call TRBJ1-4; 8 bases line up with TRBD1. The CDR3 runs 14 residues. Germline-derived CDR1 and CDR2 are ENHRY and SYGVKD. V shed 4 bases and J 8 bases; nucleotides not matched to a gene: 6. The DNA for the CDR3 is TGTGCCATCAGTGGGACAGGGATTAGGGAAAAACTGTTTTTT. Amino acids: CAISGTGIREKLFF.

The J gene is TRBJ2-7, the V gene TRBV11-2, with D maybe TRBD2 (5 bases). V was shortened by 2 bases and J by 3 bases, with 11 bases between the two germline ends. The CDR3 sequence is 14 residues long. Per the germline V gene, CDR1 is SGHAT and CDR2 is FQNNGV. CDR3 in DNA: TGTGCCAGCAGCTTAACGGGGTTTGGCTACGAGCAGTACTTC. This translates into CASSLTGFGYEQYF.

This clone showed up just once. This rearrangement joins TRBV28 to TRBJ1-5; D remains unclear. The germline gives CDR1 MDHEN, CDR2 SYDVKM. V was pared by 3 bases and J by 3 bases, with 6 bases between. This CDR3 is built from 13 residues. In DNA form, the CDR3 reads TGTGCCAGCAGTTTTCAGAACAATCAGCCCCAGCATTTT. This gives the protein CASSFQNNQPQHF.

The chain carries TRBV4-1 and TRBJ1-3, with 7 bases identical to TRBD1. Germline V gene sequence: CDR1 MGHRA, CDR2 YSYEKL. The CDR3 totals 16 residues. V lost 1 base, J lost 0 bases, and 3 bases stayed unmatched. The CDR3 coding sequence is TGCGCCAGCAGCCAAGTGGGGGACAGCTCTGGAAACACCATATATTTT. This translates into CASSQVGDSSGNTIYF.

The gene calls are TRBV5-1 and TRBJ2-1; 8 bases align to TRBD1. V lost 2 bases and J lost 7; bases outside the gene matches: 5. CDR3 length: 14 amino acids. Germline V gives CDR1 SGHRS, CDR2 YFSETQ. Written as DNA, the CDR3 is TGCGCCAGCAGCTTCAGGGGGCGGGAAAATGAGCAGTTCTTC. Its protein product is CASSFRGRENEQFF.

The chain has TRBV5-1 and TRBJ2-5, with unresolved D. V lost 0 bases, J lost 5 bases, and 8 bases lay in between. The germline V gene has CDR1 SGHRS and CDR2 YFSETQ. This CDR3 comprises 13 residues. The CDR3, as DNA: TGCGCCAGCAGCTTGGACAGTTCGGAGACCCAGTACTTC. Translating it yields CASSLDSSETQYF.

This sequence joins TRBV4-1 and TRBJ1-6; tentative D call: TRBD1 (5 bases). V was trimmed by 0 bases and J by 7 bases, leaving 13 bases between them. The CDR3 runs 16 residues. Germline CDR1 is MGHRA and CDR2 is YSYEKL. CDR3 sequence (DNA): TGCGCCAGCAGCCAAGATCCTGGAGGGACCAATTCACCCCTCCACTTT. Amino acids: CASSQDPGGTNSPLHF.

J is TRBJ1-1 and V is TRBV19, with 7 bases that match TRBD1. Losses at the gene ends were 7 bases for V and 0 bases for J; bases not matched to a gene: 5. This CDR3 has 14 amino acids. CDR1 is LNHDA, CDR2 SQIVND, per germline (reference sequence). CDR3 sequence (DNA): TGTGCCAGTACCAGGGGGGACATGAACACTGAAGCTTTCTTT. Translating it yields CASTRGDMNTEAFF.

The gene calls are TRBV7-2 and TRBJ1-1; no firm D call. CDR3 length equals 15 residues. Germline V CDR1 and CDR2: SGHTA, FQGNSA. Trimming pared 3 bases from V and 4 bases from J, leaving 15 bases between. The DNA of the CDR3 is TGTGCCAGCAGCTTCTCGACTGCAGCGGGCACTGAAGCTTTCTTT. Translating it yields CASSFSTAAGTEAFF.

V gene TRBV11-2 combines with J gene TRBJ1-2, with D hard to call. The CDR3 consists of 12 residues. Between the trimmed V and J ends, which lost 5 bases and 8 bases, there was a span of 12 bases. Germline CDR1 SGHAT, CDR2 FQNNGV. CDR3 coding DNA: TGTGCCAGCAGCCCCTCCGGGTGGGGCTACACCTTC. Its protein product is CASSPSGWGYTF. The whole variable domain, filled in from reference TRBV11-2 and TRBJ1-2, reads EAGVAQSPRYKIIEKRQSVAFWCNPISGHATLYWYQQILGQGPKLLIQFQNNGVVDDSQLPKDRFSAERLKGVDSTLKIQPAKLEDSAVYLCASSPSGWGYTFGSGTRLTVV.

The chain is built from TRBV11-2 and TRBJ1-3; D possibly corresponds to TRBD1 (5 bases). CDR3 length: 14 residues. V gave up 4 bases and J gave up 0 bases, with 7 bases separating them. Per germline, CDR1 SGHAT and CDR2 FQNNGV. The CDR3 DNA sequence: TGTGCCAGCAGCTCAGGGTACTCTGGAAACACCATATATTTT. Protein product: CASSSGYSGNTIYF.

V usage is TRBV12-3 or TRBV12-4 and J usage is TRBJ2-3; 10 bases are a match to TRBD2. V shed 5 bases, J shed 5 bases, and the junction held 1 base outside the gene matches. The CDR3 has 13 amino acids. CDR3 amino acids: CASSPSGRDTQYF. In nucleotides, the CDR3 is TGTGCCAGCAGTCCTAGCGGGAGAGATACGCAGTATTTT.

J is TRBJ2-1 and V is TRBV7-3; TRBD1 aligns across 7 bases. The germline gives CDR1 SGHTA, CDR2 FQGTGA. The CDR3 runs to 13 residues. Trimming removed 9 bases from V and 7 bases from J; junction bases left unmatched: 9. CDR3 sequence reads: CASSRQGGNEQFF. CDR3 sequence (DNA): TGTGCCAGTTCCCGACAGGGTGGTAATGAGCAGTTCTTC.

The chain couples TRBV27 to TRBJ2-5; tentatively, D is TRBD1 (5 bases). This CDR3 has 12 residues. V was pared by 3 bases and J by 5 bases, with 7 bases between. Germline CDR1 MNHEY, CDR2 SMNVEV (reference sequence). The CDR3 here is CASSFPGETQYF. The CDR3 DNA follows: TGTGCCAGCAGTTTCCCAGGGGAGACCCAGTACTTC.

The chain is built from TRBV24-1 and TRBJ2-7, with D possibly being TRBD1 (5 bases). The CDR3 is 14 amino acids. Germline assignment: CDR1 KGHDR and CDR2 SFDVKD. V dropped 6 bases and J dropped 6 bases, with 17 bases sitting between them. CDR3 loop: CATSSTDTLREQYF. The CDR3 DNA is TGTGCCACCAGTTCGACGGACACTTTGCGCGAGCAGTACTTC.

This clone was counted only a few times. The chain employs TRBV12-5 and TRBJ1-5; TRBD1 might be the D (6 bases). V lost 2 bases, J lost 7 bases, and 18 bases lay in between. There are 16 residues in the CDR3. Germline loops: CDR1 LGHNT, CDR2 FRNRAP. CDR3 amino acids: CASGLSPTGNVQPQHF. The CDR3 DNA reads as TGTGCTAGTGGTTTGAGCCCCACAGGGAACGTCCAGCCCCAGCATTTT.

The V and J genes are TRBV6-5 and TRBJ2-1, with TRBD2 identical over 11 bases. CDR3 length: 15 amino acids. V shed 6 bases, J shed 4 bases, and the junction held 5 bases outside the gene matches. Germline V lookup: CDR1 MNHEY, CDR2 SVGAGI. The chain's CDR3 is CASSTSGSSYNEQFF. The CDR3 region has the DNA TGTGCCAGCAGCACTAGCGGGAGCTCTTACAATGAGCAGTTCTTC.

The V gene is TRBV11-1, the J gene TRBJ2-1, with a possible D match to TRBD2 (6 bases). The V gene lost 4 bases and the J gene lost 4 bases, with 11 bases spanning the gap. CDR3 length: 14 residues. Germline CDR1 reads SGHAT; CDR2 reads FQDESV (reference sequence). CDR3 protein: CASSSRGYYNEQFF. Here the CDR3 DNA reads TGTGCCAGCAGCTCGCGGGGTTATTACAATGAGCAGTTCTTC.

The CDR3 sequence is CASSQAGTGKNSPLHF. In DNA form, the CDR3 reads TGTGCCAGCAGCCAGGCCGGGACAGGGAAAAATTCACCCCTCCACTTT. The gene calls are TRBV3-1 (or the pseudogene TRBV3-2) and TRBJ1-6, with 9 bases that match TRBD1. Germline V gives CDR1 LGHDT, CDR2 YNNKEL (reference sequence). V trimming: 3 bases; J trimming: 7 bases; junction bases outside the gene matches: 7. The CDR3 is made up of 16 amino acids.

V usage is TRBV5-5 and J usage is TRBJ1-2; D gene ambiguous. This CDR3 has 14 residues. Looked up from germline, CDR1 is SGHKS and CDR2 is YYEKEE (reference sequence). Trimming stripped 2 bases from V and 2 bases from J, with 10 bases between. The CDR3 DNA reads as TGTGCCAGCAGCTTAAGTGACAAGAACTATGGCTACACCTTC. Translation: CASSLSDKNYGYTF. The entire variable domain, with the rest obtained from reference TRBV5-5 and TRBJ1-2, is as follows: DAGVTQSPTHLIKTRGQQVTLRCSPISGHKSVSWYQQVLGQGPQFIFQYYEKEERGRGNFPDRFSARQFPNYSSELNVNALLLGDSALYLCASSLSDKNYGYTFGSGTRLTVV.

This clone was seen a few times. The chain uses TRBV5-4 and TRBJ2-2; D is perhaps TRBD2 (6 bases). There are 16 residues in the CDR3. CDR1 SGHNT and CDR2 YYREEE come from the germline V gene (reference sequence). Trimming took 7 bases from V and 0 from J, leaving 16 bases between them. The CDR3 DNA sequence: TGTGCCAGCTCTCGGACGGGACTCGCGAACACCGGGGAGCTGTTTTTT. Its protein is CASSRTGLANTGELFF.

V usage is TRBV11-2 and J usage is TRBJ2-3, with D tentatively TRBD2 (5 bases). Trimming took off 1 base at V and 8 bases at J, with 13 bases between the two ends. Germline V gives CDR1 SGHAT, CDR2 FQNNGV. The CDR3 loop spans 14 amino acids. DNA of the CDR3: TGTGCCAGCAGCTTAGCGAGGGCAGTGGGTACGCAGTATTTT. It yields the protein CASSLARAVGTQYF.

The V call is TRBV6-5, the J call TRBJ2-7, with TRBD1 identical over 9 bases. CDR3 size: 15 residues. CDR1 and CDR2 (germline): MNHEY, SVGAGI. V gave up 6 bases and J gave up 0 bases; unmatched junction bases: 6. This CDR3 reads CASRPGTGSSYEQYF. The CDR3 DNA sequence: TGTGCCAGCAGGCCCGGGACAGGGAGCTCCTACGAGCAGTACTTC.

The CDR3 DNA sequence: TGTGCCAGCAACTCAAGGGGGTCTGGCTACACCTTC. Protein sequence: CASNSRGSGYTF. This chain joins TRBV6-5 and TRBJ1-2, with D possibly matching TRBD1 (6 bases). Germline CDR1 reads MNHEY; CDR2 reads SVGAGI. The CDR3 runs 12 residues. Trimming stripped 7 bases from V and 7 bases from J, with 13 bases between.

This chain joins TRBV6-5 and TRBJ2-1; 7 bases are a match to TRBD1. The CDR3 runs to 14 residues. Germline CDR1 reads MNHEY; CDR2 reads SVGAGI. With V trimmed by 6 bases and J by 5 bases, 7 bases remained unmatched. CDR3 region: CASRYQGGNNEQFF. CDR3 nucleotides: TGTGCCAGCAGGTACCAAGGGGGCAACAATGAGCAGTTCTTC.

The rearrangement joins TRBV24-1 to TRBJ2-3, with 11 nucleotides matching TRBD1. The CDR3 is 17 residues long. Per the germline V gene, CDR1 is KGHDR and CDR2 is SFDVKD. Trimming removed 4 bases from V and 3 bases from J; junction bases left unmatched: 8. The CDR3 DNA follows: TGTGCCACCAGTGACCCGATGGACAGGGGGCCGACAGATACGCAGTATTTT. It encodes CATSDPMDRGPTDTQYF.